The rows below give T cell receptor beta chains drawn from one sample of a study of T cell responses to AZD1222 COVID-19 vaccine. TCRdb keeps only in-frame clones here, not all; method: immunoSEQ multiplex PCR. The sample gives 100,000 to 120,000 clones, roughly 85% of which show up once; under 3.5% is in the top ten. Sequenced here: peripheral blood, sampled on day 0 of AZD1222 vaccination. Source of these receptors: an adult in good health. Both conserved end residues are part of each CDR3. A D gene is named only where the DNA matches it firmly. Where a row states a size, it is once, few, many or the class of an expanded clone; other rows omit it.

>-|TRBJ2-7|-|TRBV5-5
TGTGCCAGCAGCCTCTGGGGGACGGGGTACGAGCAGTACTTC
CASSLWGTGYEQYF
>TRBD1|TRBJ2-2|-|TRBV2
TGTGCCAGCAACGACCGGGACAGGAACACCGGGGAGCTGTTTTTT
CASNDRDRNTGELFF
>-|TRBJ2-5|-|TRBV3-1/TRBV3-2
TGTGCCAGCAGCCAAGGCCCCCAAGAGACCCAGTACTTC
CASSQGPQETQYF
>-|TRBJ2-1|-|TRBV6-6
TGTGCCAGCAGTTACTTCAGGGCTAATGAGCAGTTCTTC
CASSYFRANEQFF
>TRBD2|TRBJ2-5|-|TRBV2
TGTGCCAGCAGTGACCCCGGACTAGCGGGAGGTGTACAAGAGACCCAGTACTTC
CASSDPGLAGGVQETQYF
>-|TRBJ2-2|-|TRBV7-9
TGTGCCAGCAGCTTAAAGGAGGTGACCGGGGAGCTGTTTTTT
CASSLKEVTGELFF
>-|TRBJ2-5|-|TRBV5-6
TGTGCCAGCAGCTTGGAGTATAAAGGGGAGACCCAGTACTTC
CASSLEYKGETQYF
>TRBD1|TRBJ1-2|-|TRBV18
TGTGCCAGCTCACCTACGGGACAGGGAGGCTATGGCTACACCTTC
CASSPTGQGGYGYTF
>TRBD2|TRBJ2-2|-|TRBV28
TGTGCCAGCAGACTCTCCCGAGCGGGGCTCAATACCGGGGAGCTGTTTTTT
CASRLSRAGLNTGELFF
>-|TRBJ1-5|-|TRBV4-1
TGCGCCAGCAGCCAAGAAGGGTATCAGCCCCAGCATTTT
CASSQEGYQPQHF
>-|TRBJ1-1|-|TRBV10-3
TGTGCCATCAGTGAGTCCCTTATAGGTATGAACACTGAAGCTTTCTTT
CAISESLIGMNTEAFF
>-|TRBJ2-1|once|TRBV21-1
TGTGCCAGCAGCAAAATAAGACTAGCGGAAGCGAACAATGAGCAGTTCTTC
CASSKIRLAEANNEQFF
>TRBD1|TRBJ2-1|-|TRBV27
TGTGCCAGCAGTCCAGGGGGACAGCCTAACAATGAGCAGTTCTTC
CASSPGGQPNNEQFF
>TRBD2|TRBJ2-2|-|TRBV6-5
TGTGCCAGCCCCCAGCGGGGGGGCGAGACCGGGGAGCTGTTTTTT
CASPQRGGETGELFF
>-|TRBJ2-5|-|TRBV19
TGTGCCAGTAGTCCTCAGGGTGGAGAGACCCAGTACTTC
CASSPQGGETQYF
>-|TRBJ1-4|-|TRBV5-1
TGCGCCAGCAGCTCTACAGGGAACACTAATGAAAAACTGTTTTTT
CASSSTGNTNEKLFF
>-|TRBJ1-2|once|TRBV5-1
TGCGCCAGCAGCACGGGGAGTTTTCAGGATGGCTACACCTTC
CASSTGSFQDGYTF